What follows are 7 T cell receptor beta chains derived from one specimen sequenced in a study of PD-1 blockade in mismatch repair-deficient tumors (dated by TCRdb to the late 2010s). Libraries were constructed by the immunoSEQ multiplex PCR assay. The table was pulled from immuneACCESS by TCRdb, which kept in-frame rearrangements only. Such tables lose some clones; where checked, under half of the loss comes from unresolved V genes, and the rest has no known cause. The sample table records over 75,000 clones; over 75% of these occur just once. Clones ranked in the top ten supply roughly 2.6% of the sample. What this sample's time point label stands for: peripheral blood 12 weeks after first pembrolizumab dose. The material sequenced was peripheral blood, taken 12 weeks after starting pembrolizumab. The receptors here all came from an adult with mismatch repair-deficient cancer.

This clone is a singleton in its sample. The gene calls are TRBV7-6 and TRBJ1-1, with D perhaps TRBD1 (5 bases). This CDR3 has 14 residues. Germline V CDR1 and CDR2: SGHVS, FNYEAQ. Trimming left V 3 bases short and J 1 base short, with 9 bases between. The CDR3 sequence: CASSLGRSNTEAFF. CDR3 DNA: TGTGCCAGCAGCTTGGGACGGTCGAACACTGAAGCTTTCTTT.

The chain has TRBV19 and TRBJ1-5, with D possibly being TRBD1 (6 bases). Trimming stripped 8 bases from V and 6 bases from J, with 17 bases between. Per germline, CDR1 LNHDA and CDR2 SQIVND (reference sequence). The CDR3 is 14 residues long. Here the CDR3 reads CASSGVVLGQPQHF. CDR3 coding DNA: TGTGCCAGTTCAGGGGTGGTGTTAGGTCAGCCCCAGCATTTT.

V gene TRBV12-2 combines with J gene TRBJ2-7; the table gives TRBD2 as D, unverified against the DNA. TRBV12-2 is an annotated pseudogene. The CDR3 has 18 residues. The CDR3 nucleotides are TGTGCAAGTCGCTTAGTTAGCGCCGGGCCGAAAAGTTCCCACGAGCAGTACTTC. It encodes CASRLVSAGPKSSHEQYF.

The chain is built from TRBV7-2 and TRBJ1-5, with 11 bases that match TRBD1. Germline CDR1 is SGHTA and CDR2 is FQGNSA. This CDR3 contains 18 residues. The V and J ends lost 0 bases and 6 bases, in that order; junction bases with no gene match: 10. DNA for the CDR3: TGTGCCAGCAGCTTAGCTAGTTTTGGGACAGGGGGTTCTCAGCCCCAGCATTTT. This translates into CASSLASFGTGGSQPQHF.

The chain recombines TRBV7-2 with TRBJ2-3; 9 bases are shared with TRBD2. The V segment lost 2 bases and the J segment 8 bases; nucleotides outside the gene matches: 20. This CDR3 has 19 residues. Germline CDR1 and CDR2: SGHTA and FQGNSA. CDR3 DNA sequence: TGTGCCAGCAGCTTAATAAGGGGTCTCGCGGGAGGGCCCGGGGGTACGCAGTATTTT. Translating it yields CASSLIRGLAGGPGGTQYF.

The chain joins TRBV9 to TRBJ2-7; D is perhaps TRBD1 or TRBD2 (6 bases each). Germline CDR1 reads SGDLS; CDR2 reads YYNGEE. The CDR3 contains 15 residues. V lost 2 bases and J 4 bases, leaving 16 bases between the germline ends. The CDR3 nucleotides are TGTGCCAGCAGCGTGAGGGGGGAATCCCCTTACGAGCAGTACTTC. Protein sequence: CASSVRGESPYEQYF.

The chain uses TRBV19 and TRBJ2-1, with 7 positions matching TRBD2. The CDR3 covers 15 residues. V dropped 2 bases and J dropped 10; count of bases not matched to a gene: 11. Germline V gene data show CDR1 as LNHDA and CDR2 as SQIVND (reference sequence). For the CDR3, the DNA is TGTGCCAGTAGTATAACCGGGACTAAGGCGGAGGAGCAGTTCTTC. Protein product: CASSITGTKAEEQFF.